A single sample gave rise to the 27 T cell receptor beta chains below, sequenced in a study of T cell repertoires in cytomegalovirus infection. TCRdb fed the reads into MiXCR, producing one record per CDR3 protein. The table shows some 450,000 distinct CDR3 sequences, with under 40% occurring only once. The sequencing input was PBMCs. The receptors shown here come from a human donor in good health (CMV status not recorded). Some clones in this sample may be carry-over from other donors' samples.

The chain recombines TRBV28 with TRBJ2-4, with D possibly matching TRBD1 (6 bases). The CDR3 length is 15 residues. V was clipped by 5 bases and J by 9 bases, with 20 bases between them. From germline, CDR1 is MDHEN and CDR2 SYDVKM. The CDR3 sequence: CASSGTGIKGGIQYF. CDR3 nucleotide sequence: TGTGCCAGCAGTGGTACAGGGATCAAGGGCGGCATTCAGTACTTC. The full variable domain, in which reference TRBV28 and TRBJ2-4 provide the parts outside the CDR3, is DVKVTQSSRYLVKRTGEKVFLECVQDMDHENMFWYRQDPGLGLRLIYFSYDVKMKEKGDIPEGYSVSREKKERFSLILESASTNQTSMYLCASSGTGIKGGIQYFGAGTRLSVL.

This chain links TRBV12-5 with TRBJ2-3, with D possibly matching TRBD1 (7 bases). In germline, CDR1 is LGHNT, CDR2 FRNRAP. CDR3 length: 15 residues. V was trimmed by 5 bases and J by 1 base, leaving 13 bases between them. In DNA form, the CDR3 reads TGTGCTAGTGGTCAGGGGGGTAGCGGCACAGATACGCAGTATTTT. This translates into CASGQGGSGTDTQYF.

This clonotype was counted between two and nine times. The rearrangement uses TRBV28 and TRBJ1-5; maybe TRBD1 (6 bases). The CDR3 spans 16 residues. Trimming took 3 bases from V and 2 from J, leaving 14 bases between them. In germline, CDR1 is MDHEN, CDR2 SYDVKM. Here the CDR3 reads CASSFHRAGGNQPQHF. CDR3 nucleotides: TGTGCCAGCAGTTTCCACAGGGCGGGAGGCAATCAGCCCCAGCATTTT.

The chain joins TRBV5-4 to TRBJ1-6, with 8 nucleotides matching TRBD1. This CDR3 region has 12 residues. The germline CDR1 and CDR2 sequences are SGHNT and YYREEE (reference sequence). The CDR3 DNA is TGTGCTTCCGGGACAGGATTTTCACCCCTCCACTTT. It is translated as CASGTGFSPLHF.

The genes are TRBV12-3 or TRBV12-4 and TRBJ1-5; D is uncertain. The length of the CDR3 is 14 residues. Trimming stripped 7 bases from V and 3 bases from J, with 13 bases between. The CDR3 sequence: CASTGPGPNQPQHF. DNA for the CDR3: TGTGCCAGCACGGGTCCAGGACCCAATCAGCCCCAGCATTTT.

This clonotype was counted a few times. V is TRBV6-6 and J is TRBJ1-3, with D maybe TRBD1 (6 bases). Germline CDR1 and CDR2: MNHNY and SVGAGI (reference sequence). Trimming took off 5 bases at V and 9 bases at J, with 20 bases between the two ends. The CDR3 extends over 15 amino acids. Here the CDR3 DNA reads TGTGCCAGCAGTCCAGGGGCCGCAGGACCCATCACCATATATTTT. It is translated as CASSPGAAGPITIYF.

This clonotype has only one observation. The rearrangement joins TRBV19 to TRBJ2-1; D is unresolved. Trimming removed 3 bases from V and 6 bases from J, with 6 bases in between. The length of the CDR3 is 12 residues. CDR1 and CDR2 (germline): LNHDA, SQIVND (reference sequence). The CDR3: CASSMLRNEQFF. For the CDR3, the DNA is TGTGCCAGTAGTATGCTCCGCAATGAGCAGTTCTTC.

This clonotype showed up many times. CDR3 sequence (DNA): TGTGCCAGCAGTCCTAGTGGGCCAGAGACCCAGTACTTC. This sequence encodes CASSPSGPETQYF. This rearrangement joins TRBV7-2 to TRBJ2-5; D is undetermined. The CDR3 consists of 13 residues. Germline V gene sequence: CDR1 SGHTA, CDR2 FQGNSA. Deletions cut 6 bases from V and 4 bases from J, with 12 bases between.

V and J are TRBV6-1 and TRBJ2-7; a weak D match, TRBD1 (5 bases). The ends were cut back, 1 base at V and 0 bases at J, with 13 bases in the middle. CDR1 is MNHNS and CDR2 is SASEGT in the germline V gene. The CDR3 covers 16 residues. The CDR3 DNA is TGTGCCAGCAGTGAAGTTTTAGGGGTGATCTCCTACGAGCAGTACTTC. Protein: CASSEVLGVISYEQYF.

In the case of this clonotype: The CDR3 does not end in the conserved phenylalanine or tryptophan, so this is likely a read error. CDR3 loop: CASSPLTAQDTQYG. CDR3 nucleotides: TGTGCCAGCAGCCCTCTGACAGCGCAAGATACCCAGTACGGC. V and J are TRBV12-3 or TRBV12-4 and TRBJ2-5; TRBD1 might be the D (5 bases). The CDR3 contains 14 residues.

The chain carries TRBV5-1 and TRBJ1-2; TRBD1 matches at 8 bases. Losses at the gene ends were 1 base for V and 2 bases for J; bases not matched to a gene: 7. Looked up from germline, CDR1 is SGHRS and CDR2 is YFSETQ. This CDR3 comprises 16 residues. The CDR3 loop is CASSLSGTGTNYGYTF. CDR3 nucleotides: TGCGCCAGCAGCTTGAGTGGGACAGGTACAAACTATGGCTACACCTTC.

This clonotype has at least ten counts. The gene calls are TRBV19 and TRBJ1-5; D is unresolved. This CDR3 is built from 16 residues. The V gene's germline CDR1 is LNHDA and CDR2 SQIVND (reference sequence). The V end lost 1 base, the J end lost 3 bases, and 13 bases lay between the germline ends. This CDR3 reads CASSIGGSGSNQPQHF. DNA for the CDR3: TGTGCCAGTAGTATAGGAGGCTCTGGCTCCAATCAGCCCCAGCATTTT.

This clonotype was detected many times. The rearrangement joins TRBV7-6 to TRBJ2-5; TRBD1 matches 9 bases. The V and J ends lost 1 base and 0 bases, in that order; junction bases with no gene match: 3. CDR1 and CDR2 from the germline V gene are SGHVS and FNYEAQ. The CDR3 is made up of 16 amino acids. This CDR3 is CASSLGGTGNQETQYF. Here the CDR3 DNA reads TGTGCCAGCAGCTTAGGGGGGACAGGGAACCAAGAGACCCAGTACTTC. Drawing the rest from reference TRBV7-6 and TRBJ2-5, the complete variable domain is GAGVSQSPRYKVTKRGQDVALRCDPISGHVSLYWYRQALGQGPEFLTYFNYEAQQDKSGLPNDRFSAERPEGSISTLTIQRTEQRDSAMYRCASSLGGTGNQETQYFGPGTRLLVL.

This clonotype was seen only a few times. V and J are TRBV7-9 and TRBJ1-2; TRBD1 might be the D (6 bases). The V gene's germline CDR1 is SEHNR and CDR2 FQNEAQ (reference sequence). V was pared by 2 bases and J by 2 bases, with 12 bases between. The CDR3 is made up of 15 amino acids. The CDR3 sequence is CASSLSAGVNYGYTF. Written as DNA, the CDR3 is TGTGCCAGCAGCTTAAGTGCAGGGGTCAACTATGGCTACACCTTC.

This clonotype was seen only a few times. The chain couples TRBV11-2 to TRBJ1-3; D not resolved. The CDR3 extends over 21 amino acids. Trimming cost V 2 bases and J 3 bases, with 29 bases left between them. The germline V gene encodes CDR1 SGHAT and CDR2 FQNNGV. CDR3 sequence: CASSLPVFGLEYGLDGNTIYF. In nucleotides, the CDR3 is TGTGCCAGCAGCTTACCTGTTTTTGGACTCGAATATGGATTGGATGGAAACACCATATATTTT. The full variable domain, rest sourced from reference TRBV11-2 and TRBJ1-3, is EAGVAQSPRYKIIEKRQSVAFWCNPISGHATLYWYQQILGQGPKLLIQFQNNGVVDDSQLPKDRFSAERLKGVDSTLKIQPAKLEDSAVYLCASSLPVFGLEYGLDGNTIYFGEGSWLTVV.

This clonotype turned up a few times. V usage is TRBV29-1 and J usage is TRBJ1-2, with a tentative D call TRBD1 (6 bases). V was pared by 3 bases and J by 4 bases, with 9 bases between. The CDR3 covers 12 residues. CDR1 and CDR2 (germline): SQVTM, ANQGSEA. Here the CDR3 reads CSVDRGPYGYTF. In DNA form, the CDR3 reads TGCAGCGTTGATCGGGGGCCCTATGGCTACACCTTC. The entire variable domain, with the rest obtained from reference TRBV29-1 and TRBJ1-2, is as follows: SAVISQKPSRDICQRGTSLTIQCQVDSQVTMMFWYRQQPGQSLTLIATANQGSEATYESGFVIDKFPISRPNLTFSTLTVSNMSPEDSSIYLCSVDRGPYGYTFGSGTRLTVV.

CDR3 protein: CASSQGLAGMALYF. Written as DNA, the CDR3 is TGTGCCAGCAGTCAAGGACTAGCGGGGATGGCCCTGTACTTC. V and J are TRBV12-3 or TRBV12-4 and TRBJ2-5, with 12 bases lining up with TRBD2. V lost 5 bases, J lost 13 bases, and 11 bases stayed unmatched. The CDR3 extends over 14 amino acids.

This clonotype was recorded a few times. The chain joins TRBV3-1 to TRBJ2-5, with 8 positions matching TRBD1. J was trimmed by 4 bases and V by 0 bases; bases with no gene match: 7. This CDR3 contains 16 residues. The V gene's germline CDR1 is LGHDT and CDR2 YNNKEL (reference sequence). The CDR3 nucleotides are TGTGCCAGCAGCCAAGATCGGACAGGGATGGGAGAGACCCAGTACTTC. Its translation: CASSQDRTGMGETQYF.

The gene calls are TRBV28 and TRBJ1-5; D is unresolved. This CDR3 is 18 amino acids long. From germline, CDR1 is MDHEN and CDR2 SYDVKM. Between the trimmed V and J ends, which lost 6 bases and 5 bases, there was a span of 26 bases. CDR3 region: CASRGNRGAIVGDQPQHF. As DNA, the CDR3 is TGTGCCAGCAGGGGGAATCGGGGTGCTATAGTGGGCGATCAGCCCCAGCATTTT.

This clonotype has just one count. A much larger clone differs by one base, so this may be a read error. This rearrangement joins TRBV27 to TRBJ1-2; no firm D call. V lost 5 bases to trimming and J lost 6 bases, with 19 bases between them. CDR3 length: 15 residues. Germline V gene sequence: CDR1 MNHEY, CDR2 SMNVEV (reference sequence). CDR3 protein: CASSARSQFHNGYTF. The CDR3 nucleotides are TGTGCCAGCAGTGCCCGAAGCCAGTTCCACAATGGCTACACCTTC.

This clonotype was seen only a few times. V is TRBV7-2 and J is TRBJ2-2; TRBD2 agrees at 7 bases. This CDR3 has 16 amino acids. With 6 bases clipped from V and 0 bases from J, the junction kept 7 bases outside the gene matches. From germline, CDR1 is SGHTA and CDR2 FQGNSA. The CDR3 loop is CASRYGLDSNTGELFF. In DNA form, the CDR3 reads TGTGCCAGCAGATATGGACTAGACTCGAACACCGGGGAGCTGTTTTTT.

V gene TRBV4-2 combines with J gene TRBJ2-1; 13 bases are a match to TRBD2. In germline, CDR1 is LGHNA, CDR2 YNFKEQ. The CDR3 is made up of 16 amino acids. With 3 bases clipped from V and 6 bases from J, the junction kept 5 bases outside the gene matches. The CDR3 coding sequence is TGTGCCAGCAGCCATGCCGGGACTAGCGGGGTCAATGAGCAGTTCTTC. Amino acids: CASSHAGTSGVNEQFF.

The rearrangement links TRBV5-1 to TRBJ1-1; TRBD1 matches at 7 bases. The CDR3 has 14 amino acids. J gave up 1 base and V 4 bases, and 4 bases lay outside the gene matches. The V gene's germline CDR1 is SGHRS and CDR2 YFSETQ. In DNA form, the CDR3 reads TGCGCCAGCAGCGTGACAGGGTGGAACACTGAAGCTTTCTTT. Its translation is CASSVTGWNTEAFF.

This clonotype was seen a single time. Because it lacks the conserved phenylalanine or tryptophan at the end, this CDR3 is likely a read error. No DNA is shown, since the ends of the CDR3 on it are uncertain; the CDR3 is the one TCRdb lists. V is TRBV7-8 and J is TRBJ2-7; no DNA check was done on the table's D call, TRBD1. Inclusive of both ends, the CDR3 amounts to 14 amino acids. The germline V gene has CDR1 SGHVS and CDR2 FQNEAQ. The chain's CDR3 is CASSTRDRLYEKYC.

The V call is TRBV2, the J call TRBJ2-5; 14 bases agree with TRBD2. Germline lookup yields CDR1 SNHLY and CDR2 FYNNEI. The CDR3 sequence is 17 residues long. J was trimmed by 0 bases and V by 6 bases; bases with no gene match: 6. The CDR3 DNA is TGTGCCAGCAGCCCGGGACTAGCGGGGGCGTACCAAGAGACCCAGTACTTC. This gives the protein CASSPGLAGAYQETQYF.

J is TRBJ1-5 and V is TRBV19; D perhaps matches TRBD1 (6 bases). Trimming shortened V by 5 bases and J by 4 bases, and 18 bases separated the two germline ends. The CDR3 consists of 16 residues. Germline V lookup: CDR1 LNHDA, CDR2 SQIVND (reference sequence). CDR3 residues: CASSPHWGARNQPQHF. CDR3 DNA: TGTGCCAGTAGTCCCCATTGGGGGGCGAGGAATCAGCCCCAGCATTTT.

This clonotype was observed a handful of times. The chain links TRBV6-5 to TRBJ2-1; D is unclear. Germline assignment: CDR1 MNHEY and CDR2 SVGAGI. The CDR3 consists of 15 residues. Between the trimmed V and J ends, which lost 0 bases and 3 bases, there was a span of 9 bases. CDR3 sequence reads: CASSYSEDFYNEQFF. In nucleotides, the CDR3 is TGTGCCAGCAGTTACTCGGAAGACTTCTACAATGAGCAGTTCTTC.